Listed below are T cell receptor beta chains from one sample, sequenced in a study of blood T cell repertoires in COVID-19. Sequencing was performed with immunoSEQ multiplex PCR; in TCRdb, only in-frame clones are kept and a portion is missing. The table shows under 200,000 clones, with roughly 80% occurring only once. The sequenced material came from PBMCs or T cells enriched from blood (not recorded which). These TCRs come from a woman aged 40 to 49 with acute COVID-19. The CDR3 runs from the conserved cysteine through the conserved F or W. Fields, in order: J gene, V gene, CDR3 protein.

TRBJ2-1,TRBV18,CASSPLITQGISGEQFF
TRBJ2-7,TRBV6-1,CASSEALAGGYEQYF
TRBJ1-1,TRBV5-1,CASSWGQGDTEAFF
TRBJ2-7,TRBV5-1,CASSLGQVTGTTFYEQYF
TRBJ1-1,TRBV29-1,CSPPDMNTEAFF
TRBJ2-2,TRBV18,CASSQGQGVIGELFF
TRBJ1-1,TRBV3-1/TRBV3-2,CASSQTENTEAFF
TRBJ2-1,TRBV19,CASSKLAGGGTGTYEQFF
TRBJ1-5,TRBV6-5,CASSPHQNNQPQHF
TRBJ1-2,TRBV5-4,CASSLARPEGGYTF
TRBJ2-5,TRBV3-1/TRBV3-2,CASSQDKGLAGETQYF
TRBJ2-3,TRBV27,CASSLQRVSTDTQYF
TRBJ1-2,TRBV7-9,CASSRQVPANYGYTF
TRBJ2-3,TRBV2,CASSDWGGSTADTQYF
TRBJ2-4,TRBV9,CASSGLDLNIQYF
TRBJ1-3,TRBV6-6,CASSHDRSPAATIYF
TRBJ2-3,TRBV2,CASSEDLPGSTDTQYF
TRBJ2-1,TRBV5-1,CASREREAVGQFF
TRBJ1-1,TRBV29-1,CSVIQGMNTEAFF
TRBJ1-2,TRBV9,CASSVDGGSADYGYTF
TRBJ1-1,TRBV6-5,CASSYPGQNTEAFF
TRBJ2-1,TRBV9,CASSADGGGYNEQFF
TRBJ2-3,TRBV9,CASSVGVRGSTDTQYF
TRBJ2-5,TRBV21-1,CAVNEAGVGETQYF
TRBJ2-7,TRBV10-3,CATSGAYEQYF
TRBJ2-1,TRBV7-3,CASSPTGEGGLNEQFF
TRBJ2-7,TRBV11-2,CASTKDRVTYEQYF
TRBJ2-3,TRBV11-2,CASSYVTRASSTDTQYF
TRBJ1-4,TRBV12-3/TRBV12-4,CASSYAQRGLFF
TRBJ2-3,TRBV7-9,CASSLGQAGAITDTQYF
TRBJ1-1,TRBV12-3/TRBV12-4,CASSLSGNTEAFF
TRBJ1-2,TRBV19,CASSSGGAWRYTF
TRBJ2-1,TRBV5-1,CASSRLGTVSYNEQFF
TRBJ2-3,TRBV10-3,CAISPTSGSTDTQYF
TRBJ1-6,TRBV28,CASRSGQYNSPLHF
TRBJ2-2,TRBV4-1,CASSQGGLAHNTGELFF
TRBJ1-5,TRBV2,CASRRDLGGNQPQHF